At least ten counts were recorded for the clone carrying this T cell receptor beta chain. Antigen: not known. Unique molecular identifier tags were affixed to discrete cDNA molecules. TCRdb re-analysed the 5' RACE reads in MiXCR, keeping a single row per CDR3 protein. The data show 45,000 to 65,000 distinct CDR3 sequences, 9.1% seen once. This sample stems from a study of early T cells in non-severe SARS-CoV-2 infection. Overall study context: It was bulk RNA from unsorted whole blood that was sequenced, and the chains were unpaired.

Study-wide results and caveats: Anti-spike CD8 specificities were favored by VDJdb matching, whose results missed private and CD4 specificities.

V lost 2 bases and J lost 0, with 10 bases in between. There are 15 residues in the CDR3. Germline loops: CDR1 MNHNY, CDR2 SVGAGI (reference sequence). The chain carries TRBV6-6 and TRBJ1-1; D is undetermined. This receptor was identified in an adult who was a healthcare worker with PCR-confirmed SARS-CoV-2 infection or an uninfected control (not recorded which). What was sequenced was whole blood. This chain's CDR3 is CASSYEGSMNTEAFF. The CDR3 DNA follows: TGTGCCAGCAGTTACGAGGGCAGCATGAACACTGAAGCTTTCTTT.